A selection of T cell receptor beta chains follows, all from one sample in a study of cytomegalovirus exposure and HLA in healthy donors. Assay: immunoSEQ multiplex PCR; the TCRdb copy retains only in-frame clones and omits some. The profile shows roughly 130,000 clones, approximately 70% of them singletons. Sequencing used PBMCs. The receptors shown here come from a woman in her fifties or sixties in good health and CMV-seronegative. Each CDR3 is given with its conserved first and last residue. Fields, in order: V gene, clone size, J gene, D gene, CDR3 protein, CDR3 DNA. D genes are given only for firm matches. Expanded clones get a size class; other rows say once, few or many, or leave the size out.

V: TRBV5-1
size: -
J: TRBJ2-1
D: -
CDR3: CASSLTLAVNEQFF
DNA: TGCGCCAGCAGCTTGACCCTAGCAGTTAATGAGCAGTTCTTC

V: TRBV27
size: -
J: TRBJ1-2
D: -
CDR3: CASTRSGGYGYTF
DNA: TGTGCCAGCACCAGAAGTGGGGGGTACGGCTACACCTTC

V: TRBV7-9
size: -
J: TRBJ2-1
D: TRBD2
CDR3: CASHRTDGTGGNNEQFF
DNA: TGTGCCAGCCACAGAACGGACGGGACGGGGGGGAACAATGAGCAGTTCTTC

V: TRBV13
size: -
J: TRBJ2-7
D: TRBD2
CDR3: CASNQGTSGAYEQYF
DNA: TGTGCCAGCAACCAAGGGACTAGCGGGGCCTACGAGCAGTACTTC

V: TRBV5-4
size: -
J: TRBJ1-1
D: -
CDR3: CASSADRDTEAFF
DNA: TGTGCCAGCAGCGCGGACAGAGACACTGAAGCTTTCTTT

V: TRBV6-6
size: -
J: TRBJ1-5
D: TRBD1
CDR3: CASSYHFGQGGQPQHF
DNA: TGTGCCAGCAGTTACCACTTCGGACAGGGGGGTCAGCCCCAGCATTTT

V: TRBV7-7
size: -
J: TRBJ2-3
D: -
CDR3: CASSLGPRGTADTQYF
DNA: TGTGCTAGCAGCTTAGGCCCCCGGGGAACAGCAGATACGCAGTATTTT

V: TRBV19
size: -
J: TRBJ2-1
D: TRBD1
CDR3: CASSISLGGTGGNEQFF
DNA: TGTGCCAGTAGTATTTCCCTTGGAGGGACAGGGGGGAATGAGCAGTTCTTC

V: TRBV7-3
size: few
J: TRBJ2-3
D: TRBD2
CDR3: CASSISGGGYTQYF
DNA: TGTGCCAGCAGCATTAGCGGGGGGGGGTATACGCAGTATTTT

V: TRBV5-1
size: -
J: TRBJ1-2
D: -
CDR3: CASSFSGESFGYTF
DNA: TGCGCCAGCAGCTTTTCAGGGGAGAGTTTTGGCTACACCTTC

V: TRBV29-1
size: -
J: TRBJ2-5
D: -
CDR3: CSGSRGRETQYF
DNA: TGCAGTGGTTCCCGGGGGAGGGAGACCCAGTACTTC

V: TRBV4-2
size: -
J: TRBJ2-7
D: TRBD2
CDR3: CASSQGSGEIAGPYEQYF
DNA: TGTGCCAGCAGCCAAGGTTCGGGTGAGATAGCGGGACCCTACGAGCAGTACTTC

V: TRBV5-4
size: few
J: TRBJ2-2
D: TRBD1
CDR3: CASSEDGTGGNTGELFF
DNA: TGTGCCAGCAGCGAGGATGGGACAGGGGGGAACACCGGGGAGCTGTTTTTT

V: TRBV5-4
size: -
J: TRBJ2-2
D: TRBD2
CDR3: CASSPTSGGQGGELFF
DNA: TGTGCCAGCAGTCCGACTAGCGGGGGTCAGGGCGGGGAGCTGTTTTTT